The text below deals with one TCR beta chain. Seattle's cohort entered during active infection and was followed longitudinally. This table comes from immunoSEQ multiplex PCR, and its TCRdb copy is limited to in-frame clones, with some not included. The table includes 45,000 to 55,000 clones, approximately 83% detected once. The data are from a study of blood T cell repertoires in COVID-19. The CDR3 has 15 amino acids. The germline V gene encodes CDR1 MNHEY and CDR2 SVGAGI. Trimming left V 7 bases short and J 0 bases short, with 14 bases between. Sequencing was carried out using peripheral blood. The receptor's source is an elderly man with COVID-19, enrolled during active disease. V usage is TRBV6-5 and J usage is TRBJ2-3; a weak D match, TRBD2 (6 bases). CDR3 sequence reads: CASNSLRGSTDTQYF. Written as DNA, the CDR3 is TGTGCCAGCAACTCATTACGGGGGAGCACAGATACGCAGTATTTT.